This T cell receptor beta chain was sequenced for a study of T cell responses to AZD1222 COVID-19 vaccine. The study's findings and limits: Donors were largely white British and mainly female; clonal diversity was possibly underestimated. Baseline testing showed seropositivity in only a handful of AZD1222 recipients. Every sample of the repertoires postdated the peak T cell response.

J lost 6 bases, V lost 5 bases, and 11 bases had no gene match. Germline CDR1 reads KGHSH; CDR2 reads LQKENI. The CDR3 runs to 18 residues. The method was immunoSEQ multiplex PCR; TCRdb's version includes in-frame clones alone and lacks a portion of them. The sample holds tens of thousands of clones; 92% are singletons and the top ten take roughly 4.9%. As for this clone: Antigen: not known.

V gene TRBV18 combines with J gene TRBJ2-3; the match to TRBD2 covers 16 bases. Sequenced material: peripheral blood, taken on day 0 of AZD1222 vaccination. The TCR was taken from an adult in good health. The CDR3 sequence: CASSLTGLAGGPMDTQYF. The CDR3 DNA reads TGTGCCAGCTCATTGACGGGACTAGCGGGAGGGCCTATGGATACGCAGTATTTT.